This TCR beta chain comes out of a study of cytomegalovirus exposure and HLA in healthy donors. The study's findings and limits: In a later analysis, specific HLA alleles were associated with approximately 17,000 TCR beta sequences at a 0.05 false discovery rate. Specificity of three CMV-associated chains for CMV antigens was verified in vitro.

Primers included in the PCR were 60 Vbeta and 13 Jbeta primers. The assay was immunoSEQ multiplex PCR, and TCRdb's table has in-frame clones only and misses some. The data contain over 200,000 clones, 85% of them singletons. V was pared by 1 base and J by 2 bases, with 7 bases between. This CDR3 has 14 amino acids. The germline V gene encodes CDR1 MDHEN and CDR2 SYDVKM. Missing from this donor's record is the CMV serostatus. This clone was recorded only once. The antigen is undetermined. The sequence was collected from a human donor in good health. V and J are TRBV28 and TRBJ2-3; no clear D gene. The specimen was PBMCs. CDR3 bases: TGTGCCAGCAGTTTATTCCTAGACACAGATACGCAGTATTTT. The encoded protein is CASSLFLDTDTQYF.